The 17 T cell receptor beta chains given below trace back to one sample, sequenced in a study of T cells in localized non-small cell lung cancer (dated by TCRdb to about 2020). Libraries were made using the immunoSEQ multiplex PCR assay. TCRdb obtained this table from immuneACCESS and retained in-frame rearrangements with V and J assigned. These tables miss some clones; where compared with another copy, unresolved V genes account for less than half of the shortfall, and the remainder is unexplained. Here the sample has 25,000 to 35,000 clones; about 80% occur a single time. The ten largest make up approximately 16% of the sample. The source was peripheral blood, collected before any cancer treatment. Receptor source: a male donor at least 60 years old with stage III squamous cell lung carcinoma.

This chain connects TRBV19 to TRBJ2-5, with 9 bases lining up with TRBD1. Trimming at V came to 8 bases and at J to 11 bases, leaving 12 bases not matched to a gene. Per germline, CDR1 LNHDA and CDR2 SQIVND (reference sequence). This CDR3 region has 13 residues. CDR3 nucleotide sequence: TGTGCCAGTGCGTTGGACAGGGGAAGGGAGCAGTACTTC. As protein: CASALDRGREQYF.

This sequence joins TRBV6-6 and TRBJ1-2, with D uncertain. Germline V lookup: CDR1 MNHNY, CDR2 SVGAGI (reference sequence). The CDR3 covers 14 residues. V was cut by 6 bases and J by 4 bases, with 15 bases left in between. CDR3 sequence reads: CASRSGLGSYGYTF. CDR3 nucleotides: TGTGCCAGCAGATCCGGGCTCGGAAGCTATGGCTACACCTTC.

The rearrangement links TRBV28 to TRBJ2-7; maybe TRBD2 (5 bases). V was trimmed by 5 bases and J by 3 bases, leaving 8 bases between them. CDR1 and CDR2 (germline): MDHEN, SYDVKM. The CDR3 runs 12 residues. This chain's CDR3 is CASSRGFYEQYF. For the CDR3, the DNA is TGTGCCAGCAGTCGGGGTTTCTACGAGCAGTACTTC.

This sequence joins TRBV27 and TRBJ2-1, with D perhaps being TRBD1 or TRBD2 (5 bases each). Germline V gene data show CDR1 as MNHEY and CDR2 as SMNVEV (reference sequence). This CDR3 region has 13 residues. V was cut by 6 bases and J by 4 bases, with 10 bases left in between. The CDR3 nucleotides read TGTGCCAGCAGGAGGGGCCCGTACAATGAGCAGTTCTTC. Its protein product is CASRRGPYNEQFF.

With regard to this clone: Mismatch with germline at one junction end may stem from a read error. V is TRBV5-1 and J is TRBJ2-5; 10 bases align to TRBD2. The CDR3 is 15 amino acids. Per the germline V gene, CDR1 is SGHRS and CDR2 is YFSETQ. In nucleotides, the CDR3 is TGTGCCAGCAGCTTGGCCGGGACTAGCGTTTCGACCCAGTACTTC. Translated: CASSLAGTSVSTQYF.

This clone was counted once. V usage is TRBV6-5 and J usage is TRBJ1-1; perhaps TRBD1 as D (5 bases). From germline, CDR1 is MNHEY and CDR2 SVGAGI. The ends were cut back, 8 bases at V and 4 bases at J, with 11 bases in the middle. This CDR3 spans 12 amino acids. DNA of the CDR3: TGTGCCAGCTCGACAGCGGGCACTGAAGCTTTCTTT. Protein: CASSTAGTEAFF.

The table lists this clone with a few counts. J is TRBJ1-1 and V is TRBV30; no reliable D call. The CDR3 is 13 amino acids. Deletions cut 0 bases from V and 0 bases from J, with 5 bases between. CDR1 is GTSNPN and CDR2 is SVGIG in the germline V gene (reference sequence). CDR3 bases: TGTGCCTGGAGTGTTTCTATGAACACTGAAGCTTTCTTT. Encoded protein: CAWSVSMNTEAFF.

Comments on this clone: Other DNA sequences of this sample code for an identical CDR3. The genes are TRBV5-6 and TRBJ1-1; D is uncertain. The CDR3 runs 14 residues. Trimming took 4 bases from V and 5 from J, leaving 15 bases between them. Germline CDR1 is SGHDT and CDR2 is YYEEEE. In DNA form, the CDR3 reads TGTGCCAGCAGCCCCACCGTGGGCCATACTGAAGCTTTCTTT. Protein: CASSPTVGHTEAFF.

The V gene is TRBV2, the J gene TRBJ2-7, with D unclear. This CDR3 is built from 14 residues. Trimming shortened V by 5 bases and J by 5 bases, and 16 bases separated the two germline ends. Germline assignment: CDR1 SNHLY and CDR2 FYNNEI. The CDR3 here is CASSTKGFQDEQYF. CDR3 coding DNA: TGTGCCAGCAGTACCAAGGGATTCCAAGACGAGCAGTACTTC.

The CDR3 DNA is TGTGCCATCAGTGATGATTTAGCAATTGAGCAGTTCTTC. Its translation is CAISDDLAIEQFF. The gene calls are TRBV10-3 and TRBJ2-1; D uncertain. Germline CDR1 ENHRY, CDR2 SYGVKD. The CDR3 runs 13 residues. The V end was cut by 3 bases, the J end by 9 bases, with 12 bases between.

This chain joins TRBV5-1 and TRBJ2-1; TRBD2 matches 16 bases. This CDR3 region has 16 residues. The junction had 3 bases not matched to a gene; V was cut back by 2 bases and J by 7 bases. CDR1 is SGHRS and CDR2 is YFSETQ in the germline V gene. This CDR3 is CASSLGTSGRANEQFF. The CDR3 nucleotides are TGCGCCAGCAGCTTAGGGACTAGCGGGAGGGCTAATGAGCAGTTCTTC. The full variable domain, with the rest looked up from reference TRBV5-1 and TRBJ2-1, is KAGVTQTPRYLIKTRGQQVTLSCSPISGHRSVSWYQQTPGQGLQFLFEYFSETQRNKGNFPGRFSGRQFSNSRSEMNVSTLELGDSALYLCASSLGTSGRANEQFFGPGTRLTVL.

The V gene is TRBV19, the J gene TRBJ2-7, with 9 bases lining up with TRBD1. J gave up 4 bases and V 3 bases, and 7 bases lay outside the gene matches. The CDR3 loop spans 15 amino acids. CDR1 and CDR2 (germline): LNHDA, SQIVND (reference sequence). CDR3 sequence: CASSMGGQGAYEQYF. The CDR3 DNA is TGTGCCAGTAGTATGGGGGGACAGGGAGCTTACGAGCAGTACTTC.

The rearrangement links TRBV7-2 to TRBJ2-1, with D uncertain. V lost 5 bases and J lost 10, with 6 bases in between. The CDR3 length is 10 residues. The germline gives CDR1 SGHTA, CDR2 FQGNSA. CDR3 sequence (DNA): TGTGCCAGCAGCGGGCCGGAGCAGTTCTTC. This encodes CASSGPEQFF.

The chain couples TRBV4-3 to TRBJ1-3, with D possibly TRBD1 on 5 matching bases. The CDR3 is 17 amino acids. Trimming took off 0 bases at V and 6 bases at J, with 18 bases between the two ends. The V gene's germline CDR1 is LGHNA and CDR2 YSLEER. The CDR3 here is CASSQDQGVGWENTIYF. The CDR3 nucleotides read TGCGCCAGCAGCCAAGATCAGGGAGTAGGGTGGGAAAACACCATATATTTT.

The chain carries TRBV7-3 and TRBJ2-4; D might be TRBD2 (6 bases). The CDR3 loop spans 14 amino acids. The germline V gene encodes CDR1 SGHTA and CDR2 FQGTGA. V was trimmed by 2 bases and J by 5 bases, leaving 10 bases between them. The CDR3 region is CASSLAGTQNIQYF. CDR3 DNA sequence: TGTGCCAGCAGCTTAGCGGGAACCCAAAACATTCAGTACTTC.

The rearrangement links TRBV19 to TRBJ1-5, with 9 bases lining up with TRBD1. The ends lost 8 bases at V and 1 base at J; junction bases unmatched: 0. The CDR3 is 13 residues long. Germline values: CDR1 LNHDA, CDR2 SQIVND (reference sequence). CDR3 nucleotide sequence: TGTGCCAGTGACAGGGGGAGCAATCAGCCCCAGCATTTT. This encodes CASDRGSNQPQHF.

V usage is TRBV18 and J usage is TRBJ1-2; 10 nucleotides agree with TRBD1. V trimming: 1 base; J trimming: 6 bases; junction bases outside the gene matches: 2. This CDR3 comprises 14 residues. Germline V gives CDR1 KGHSH, CDR2 LQKENI. This CDR3 is CASSPRQGADGYTF. DNA of the CDR3: TGTGCCAGCTCACCACGACAGGGGGCGGATGGCTACACCTTC.